This section outlines one T cell receptor beta chain sequence together with its context. This specimen comes from a study of blood T cell repertoires in COVID-19. At the level of the study: Both acute and convalescent COVID-19 samples were obtained from the United States, Italy and Spain. Nucleic acid was either cDNA or gDNA, and it came from T cells, B-cell-depleted T cells, or PBMCs.

Methods used by the authors: Estimation of nucleated cell counts relied on the amplification of reference gene primers. The protocol was immunoSEQ multiplex PCR, while the TCRdb copy is restricted to in-frame clones and leaves out a portion. The V and J calls and clone size were taken over from that table, and D and trimming were inferred from the DNA. The sample holds about 250,000 clones, approximately 84% seen once. V gave up 1 base and J gave up 4 bases; unmatched junction bases: 4. CDR1 is LNHDA, CDR2 SQIVND, per germline (reference sequence). CDR3 length equals 15 residues. The chain recombines TRBV19 with TRBJ2-3, with 8 bases aligning to TRBD2. The sample was peripheral blood. The receptor was isolated from a man aged 45 to 65 with active or convalescent COVID-19. CDR3 in DNA: TGTGCCAGTAGTATAGCAACGGGGGGGGCAGATACGCAGTATTTT. Translated: CASSIATGGADTQYF.